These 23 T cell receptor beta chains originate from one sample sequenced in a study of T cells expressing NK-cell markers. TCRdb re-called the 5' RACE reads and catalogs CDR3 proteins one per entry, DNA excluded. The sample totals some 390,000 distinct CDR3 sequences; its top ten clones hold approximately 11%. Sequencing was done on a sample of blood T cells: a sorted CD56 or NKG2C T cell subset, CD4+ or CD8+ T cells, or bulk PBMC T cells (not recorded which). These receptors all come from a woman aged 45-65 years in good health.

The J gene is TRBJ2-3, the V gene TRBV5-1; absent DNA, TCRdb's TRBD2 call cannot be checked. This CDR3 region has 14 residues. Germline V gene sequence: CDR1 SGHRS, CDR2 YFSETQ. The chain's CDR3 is CASSLAGGADTQYF.

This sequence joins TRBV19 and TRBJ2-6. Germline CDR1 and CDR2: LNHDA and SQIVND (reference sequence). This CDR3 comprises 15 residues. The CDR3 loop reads CATYGLSSGANVLTF.

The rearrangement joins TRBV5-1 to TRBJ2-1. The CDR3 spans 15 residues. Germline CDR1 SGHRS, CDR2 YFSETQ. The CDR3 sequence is CASSLVIVGNNEQFF.

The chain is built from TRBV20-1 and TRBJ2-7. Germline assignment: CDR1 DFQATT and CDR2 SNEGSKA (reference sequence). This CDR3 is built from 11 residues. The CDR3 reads CSAGLEREQYF.

This CDR3 reads CASSSSSGSVNNEQFF. The rearrangement joins TRBV27 to TRBJ2-1. The germline V gene has CDR1 MNHEY and CDR2 SMNVEV (reference sequence). The CDR3 has 16 residues.

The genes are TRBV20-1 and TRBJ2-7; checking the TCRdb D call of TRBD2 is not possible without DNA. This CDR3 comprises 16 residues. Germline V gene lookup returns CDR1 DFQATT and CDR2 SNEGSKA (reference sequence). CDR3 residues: CSASGSPRSIPYEQYF.

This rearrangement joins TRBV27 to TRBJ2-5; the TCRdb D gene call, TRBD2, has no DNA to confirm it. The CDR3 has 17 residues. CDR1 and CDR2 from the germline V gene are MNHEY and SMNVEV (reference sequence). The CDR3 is CASSFRASGRGWETQYF.

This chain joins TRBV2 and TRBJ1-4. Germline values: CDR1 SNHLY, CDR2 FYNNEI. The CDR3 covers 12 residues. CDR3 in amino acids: CASSVTNEKLFF.

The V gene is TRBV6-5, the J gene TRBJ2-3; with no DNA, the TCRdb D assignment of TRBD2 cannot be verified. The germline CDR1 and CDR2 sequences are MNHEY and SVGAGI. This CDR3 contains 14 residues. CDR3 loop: CASWAFSAEETQYF.

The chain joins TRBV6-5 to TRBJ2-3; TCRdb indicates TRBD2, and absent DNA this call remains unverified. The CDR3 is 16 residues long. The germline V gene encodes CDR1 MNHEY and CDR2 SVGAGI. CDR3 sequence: CASSYEPGLTWDTQYF.

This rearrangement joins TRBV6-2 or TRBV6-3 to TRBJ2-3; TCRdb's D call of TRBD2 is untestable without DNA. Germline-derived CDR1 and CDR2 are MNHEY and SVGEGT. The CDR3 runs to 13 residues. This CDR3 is CASHGGNTDTQYF.

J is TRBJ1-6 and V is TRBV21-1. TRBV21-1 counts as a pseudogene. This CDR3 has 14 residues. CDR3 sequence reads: CASSKGESNSPLHF.

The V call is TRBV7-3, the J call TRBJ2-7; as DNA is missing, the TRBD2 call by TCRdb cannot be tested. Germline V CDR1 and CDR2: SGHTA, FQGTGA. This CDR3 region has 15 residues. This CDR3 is CASSSEPGLAYEQYF.

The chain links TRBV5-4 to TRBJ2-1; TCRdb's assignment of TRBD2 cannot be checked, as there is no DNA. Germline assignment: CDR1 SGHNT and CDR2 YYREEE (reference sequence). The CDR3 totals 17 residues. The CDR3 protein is CASSGWTSGSSGHEQFF.

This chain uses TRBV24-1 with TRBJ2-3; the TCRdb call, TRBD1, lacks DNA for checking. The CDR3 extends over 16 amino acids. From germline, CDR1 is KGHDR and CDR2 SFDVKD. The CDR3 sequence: CATSDFGDSFTDTQYF.

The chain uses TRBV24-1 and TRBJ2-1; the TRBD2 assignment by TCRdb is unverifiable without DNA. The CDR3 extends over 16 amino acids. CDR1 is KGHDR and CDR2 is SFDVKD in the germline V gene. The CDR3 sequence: CATSEATSGRGNEQFF.

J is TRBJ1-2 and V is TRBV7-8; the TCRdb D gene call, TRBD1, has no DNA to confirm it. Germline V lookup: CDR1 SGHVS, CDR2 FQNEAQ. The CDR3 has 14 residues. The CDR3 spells CASSLDRSIYGYTF.

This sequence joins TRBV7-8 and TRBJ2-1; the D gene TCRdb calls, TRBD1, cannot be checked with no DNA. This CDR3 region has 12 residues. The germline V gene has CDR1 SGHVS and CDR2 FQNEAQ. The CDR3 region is CASSLNQGLKFF.

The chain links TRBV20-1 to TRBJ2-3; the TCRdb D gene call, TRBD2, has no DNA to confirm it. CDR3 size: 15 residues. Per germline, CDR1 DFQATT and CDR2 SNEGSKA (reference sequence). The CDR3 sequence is CSANTLAGATDTQYF.

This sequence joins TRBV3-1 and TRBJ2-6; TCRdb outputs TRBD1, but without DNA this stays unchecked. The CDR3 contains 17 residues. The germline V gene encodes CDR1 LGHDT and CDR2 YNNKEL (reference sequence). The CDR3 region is CASSQDRGYSGANVLTF.

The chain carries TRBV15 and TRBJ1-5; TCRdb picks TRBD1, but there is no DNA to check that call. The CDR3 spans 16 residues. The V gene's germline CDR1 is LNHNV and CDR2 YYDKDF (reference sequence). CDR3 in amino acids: CATSGRDRGLKQPQHF.

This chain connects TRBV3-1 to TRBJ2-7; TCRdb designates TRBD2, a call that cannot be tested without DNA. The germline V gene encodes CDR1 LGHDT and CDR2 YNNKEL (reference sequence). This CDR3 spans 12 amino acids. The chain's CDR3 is CATSGTSYEQYF.

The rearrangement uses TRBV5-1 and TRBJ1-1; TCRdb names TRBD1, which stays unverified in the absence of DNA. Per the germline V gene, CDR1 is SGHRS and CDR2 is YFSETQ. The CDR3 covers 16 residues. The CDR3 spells CASSIGQGAQNTEAFF.